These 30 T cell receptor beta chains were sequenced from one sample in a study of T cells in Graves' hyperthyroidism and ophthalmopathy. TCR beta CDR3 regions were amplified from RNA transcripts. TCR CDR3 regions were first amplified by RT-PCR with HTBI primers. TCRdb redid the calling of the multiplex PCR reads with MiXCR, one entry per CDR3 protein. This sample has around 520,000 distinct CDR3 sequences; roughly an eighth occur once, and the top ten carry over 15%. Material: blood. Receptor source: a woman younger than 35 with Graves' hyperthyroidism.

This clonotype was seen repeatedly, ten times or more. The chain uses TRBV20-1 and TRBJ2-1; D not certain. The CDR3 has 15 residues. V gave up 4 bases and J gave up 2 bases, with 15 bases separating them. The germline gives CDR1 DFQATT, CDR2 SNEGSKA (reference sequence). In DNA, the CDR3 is TGCAGTGCTAAGACGCCCCTTAATGCCTACAATGAGCAGTTCTTC. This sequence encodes CSAKTPLNAYNEQFF.

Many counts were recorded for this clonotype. The CDR3 nucleotides read TGTGCCAGCAGTGATTCCGGCAGTAGACAGCCCCAGCATTTT. Translated, it gives CASSDSGSRQPQHF. The chain uses TRBV2 and TRBJ1-5; no clear D. V lost 3 bases and J 7 bases, leaving 13 bases between the germline ends. Germline V gene sequence: CDR1 SNHLY, CDR2 FYNNEI. The CDR3 runs to 14 residues.

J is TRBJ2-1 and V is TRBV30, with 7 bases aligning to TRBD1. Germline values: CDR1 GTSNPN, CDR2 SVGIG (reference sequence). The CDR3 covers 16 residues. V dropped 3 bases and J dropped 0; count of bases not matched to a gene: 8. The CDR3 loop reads CAWRHRGQSSYNEQFF. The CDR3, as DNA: TGTGCCTGGAGACACAGGGGTCAAAGCTCCTACAATGAGCAGTTCTTC.

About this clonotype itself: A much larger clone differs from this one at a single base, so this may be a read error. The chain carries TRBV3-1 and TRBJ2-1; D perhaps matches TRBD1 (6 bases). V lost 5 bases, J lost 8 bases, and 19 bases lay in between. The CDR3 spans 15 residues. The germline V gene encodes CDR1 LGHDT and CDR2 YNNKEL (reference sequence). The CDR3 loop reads CASSAGNRAWDEQFF. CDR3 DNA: TGTGCCAGCAGCGCAGGGAACAGGGCGTGGGATGAGCAGTTCTTC.

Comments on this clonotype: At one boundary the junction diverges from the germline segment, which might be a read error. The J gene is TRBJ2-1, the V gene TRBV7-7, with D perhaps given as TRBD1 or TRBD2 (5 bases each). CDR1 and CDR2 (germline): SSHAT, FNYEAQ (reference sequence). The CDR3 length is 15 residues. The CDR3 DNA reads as TGTGCTAGCAGCTTAGGGGAGAACGAGTTAAATGAGCAGTTCTTC. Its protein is CASSLGENELNEQFF.

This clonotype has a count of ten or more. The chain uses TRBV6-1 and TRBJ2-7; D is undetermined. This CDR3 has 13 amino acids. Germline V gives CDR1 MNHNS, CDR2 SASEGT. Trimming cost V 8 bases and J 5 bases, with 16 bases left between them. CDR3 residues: CASLTDGPNEQYF. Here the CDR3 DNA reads TGTGCCAGCCTCACTGACGGCCCCAACGAGCAGTACTTC.

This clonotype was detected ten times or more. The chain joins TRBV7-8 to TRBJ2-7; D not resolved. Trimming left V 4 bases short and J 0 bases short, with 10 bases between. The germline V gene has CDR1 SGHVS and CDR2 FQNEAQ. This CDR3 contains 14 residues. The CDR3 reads CASSSPGISYEQYV. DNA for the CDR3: TGTGCCAGCAGCTCTCCAGGTATCTCCTACGAGCAGTACGTC.

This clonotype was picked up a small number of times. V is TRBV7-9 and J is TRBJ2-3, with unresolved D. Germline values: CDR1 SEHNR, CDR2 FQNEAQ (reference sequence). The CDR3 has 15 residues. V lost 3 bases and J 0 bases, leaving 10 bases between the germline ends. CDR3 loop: CASSFLRESTDTQYF. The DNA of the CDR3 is TGTGCCAGCAGCTTTCTAAGGGAAAGCACAGATACGCAGTATTTT.

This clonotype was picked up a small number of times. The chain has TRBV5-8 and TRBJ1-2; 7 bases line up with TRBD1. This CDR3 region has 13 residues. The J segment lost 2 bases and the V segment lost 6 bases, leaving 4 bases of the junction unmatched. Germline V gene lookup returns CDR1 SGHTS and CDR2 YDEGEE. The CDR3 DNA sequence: TGTGCCAGCATCAAGACAGGGAACTATGGCTACACCTTC. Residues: CASIKTGNYGYTF.

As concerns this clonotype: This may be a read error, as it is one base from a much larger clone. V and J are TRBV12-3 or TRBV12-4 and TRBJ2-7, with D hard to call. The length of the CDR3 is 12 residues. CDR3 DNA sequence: TGTGCCAGCAGTCTGCTGGCCTACGAGCGGTACTTC. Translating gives CASSLLAYERYF.

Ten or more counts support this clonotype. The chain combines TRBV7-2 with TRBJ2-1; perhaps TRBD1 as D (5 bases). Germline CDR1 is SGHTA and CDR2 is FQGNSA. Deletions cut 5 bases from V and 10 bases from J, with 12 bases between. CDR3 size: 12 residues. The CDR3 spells CASSRREREQFF. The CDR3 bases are TGTGCCAGCAGCCGCAGGGAAAGGGAGCAGTTCTTC. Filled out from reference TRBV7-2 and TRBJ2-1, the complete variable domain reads GAGVSQSPSNKVTEKGKDVELRCDPISGHTALYWYRQSLGQGLEFLIYFQGNSAPDKSGLPSDRFSAERTGGSVSTLTIQRTQQEDSAVYLCASSRREREQFFGPGTRLTVL.

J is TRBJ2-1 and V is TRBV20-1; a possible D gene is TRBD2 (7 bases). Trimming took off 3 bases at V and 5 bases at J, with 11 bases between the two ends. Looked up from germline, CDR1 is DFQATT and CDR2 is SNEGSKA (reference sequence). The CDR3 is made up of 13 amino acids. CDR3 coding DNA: TGCAGTGCTAGGGGGGGGGCGAACAATGAGCAGTTCTTC. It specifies CSARGGANNEQFF.

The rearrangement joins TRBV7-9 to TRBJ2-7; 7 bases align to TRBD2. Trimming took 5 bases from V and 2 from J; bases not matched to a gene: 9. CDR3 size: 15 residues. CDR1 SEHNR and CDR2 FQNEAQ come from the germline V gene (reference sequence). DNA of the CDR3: TGTGCCAGCAGCCTAATAGCGGGCCCCACCTACGAGCAGTACTTC. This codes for CASSLIAGPTYEQYF.

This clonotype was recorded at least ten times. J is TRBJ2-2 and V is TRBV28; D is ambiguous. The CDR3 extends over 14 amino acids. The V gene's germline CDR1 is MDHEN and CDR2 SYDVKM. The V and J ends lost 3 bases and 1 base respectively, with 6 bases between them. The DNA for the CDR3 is TGTGCCAGCAGTTTTGTGGTGAACACCGGGGAGCTGTTTTTT. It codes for CASSFVVNTGELFF.

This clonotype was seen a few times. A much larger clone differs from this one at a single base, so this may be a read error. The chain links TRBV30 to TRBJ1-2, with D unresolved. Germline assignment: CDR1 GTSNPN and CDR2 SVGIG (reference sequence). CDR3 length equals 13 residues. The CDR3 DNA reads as TGTGTCCGGGAAGGCGGGTCCTACTATGGCTACACCTTC. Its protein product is CVREGGSYYGYTF.

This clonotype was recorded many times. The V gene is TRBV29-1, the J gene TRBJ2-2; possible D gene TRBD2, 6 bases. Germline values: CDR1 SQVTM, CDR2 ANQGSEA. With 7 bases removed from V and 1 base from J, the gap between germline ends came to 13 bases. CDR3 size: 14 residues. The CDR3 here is CSAQGRLNTGELFF. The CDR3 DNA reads TGCAGCGCCCAAGGGAGGCTGAACACCGGGGAGCTGTTTTTT.

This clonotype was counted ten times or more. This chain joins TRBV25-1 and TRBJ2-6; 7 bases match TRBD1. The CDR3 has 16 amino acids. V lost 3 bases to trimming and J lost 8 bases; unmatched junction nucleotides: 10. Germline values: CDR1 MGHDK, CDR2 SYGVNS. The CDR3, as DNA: TGTGCCAGCAGTGAGATGTCGGGACAGAGGCCCAACGTCCTGACTTTC. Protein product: CASSEMSGQRPNVLTF.

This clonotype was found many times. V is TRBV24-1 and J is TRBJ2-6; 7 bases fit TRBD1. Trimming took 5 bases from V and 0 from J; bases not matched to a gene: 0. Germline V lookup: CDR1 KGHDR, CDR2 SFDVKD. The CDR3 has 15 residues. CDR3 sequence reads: CATSGTGSGANVLTF. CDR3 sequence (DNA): TGTGCCACCAGTGGGACAGGCTCTGGGGCCAACGTCCTGACTTTC.

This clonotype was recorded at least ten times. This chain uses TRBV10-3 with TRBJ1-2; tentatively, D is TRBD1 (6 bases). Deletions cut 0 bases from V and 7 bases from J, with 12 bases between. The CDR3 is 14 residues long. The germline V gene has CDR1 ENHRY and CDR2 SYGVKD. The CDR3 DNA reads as TGTGCCATCAGTGAGTCTAAGGACAGCAGTGGCTACACCTTC. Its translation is CAISESKDSSGYTF.

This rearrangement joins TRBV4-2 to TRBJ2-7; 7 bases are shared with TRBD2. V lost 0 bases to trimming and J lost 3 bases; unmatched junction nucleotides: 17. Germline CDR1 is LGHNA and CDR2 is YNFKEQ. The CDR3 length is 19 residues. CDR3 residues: CASSQDGSGRGGPFYEQYF. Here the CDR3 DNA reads TGTGCCAGCAGCCAAGACGGTTCGGGTCGCGGGGGTCCTTTCTACGAGCAGTACTTC.

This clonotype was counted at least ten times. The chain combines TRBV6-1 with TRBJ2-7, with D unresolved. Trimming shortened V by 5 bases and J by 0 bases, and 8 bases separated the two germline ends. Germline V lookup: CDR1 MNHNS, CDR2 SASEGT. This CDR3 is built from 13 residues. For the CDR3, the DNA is TGTGCCAGCAGTACGGACGTCTCCTACGAGCAGTACTTC. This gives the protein CASSTDVSYEQYF.

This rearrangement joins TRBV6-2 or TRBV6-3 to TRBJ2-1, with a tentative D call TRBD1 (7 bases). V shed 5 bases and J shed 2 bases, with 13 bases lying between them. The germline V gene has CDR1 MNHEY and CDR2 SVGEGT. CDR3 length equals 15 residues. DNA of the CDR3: TGTGCCAGCAGTGGACAGGCGGGAACCTACAATGAGCAGTTCTTC. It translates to CASSGQAGTYNEQFF.

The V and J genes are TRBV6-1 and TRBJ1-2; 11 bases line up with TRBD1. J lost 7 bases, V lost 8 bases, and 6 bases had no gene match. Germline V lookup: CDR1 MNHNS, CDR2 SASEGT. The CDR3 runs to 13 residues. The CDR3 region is CASPGQGAVGYTF. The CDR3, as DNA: TGTGCCAGCCCCGGACAGGGGGCGGTTGGCTACACCTTC.

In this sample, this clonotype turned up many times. In DNA form, the CDR3 reads TGTGCCAGCAGCACTCAGGGTGGCGGAATGAACACTGAAGCTTTCTTT. Its translation is CASSTQGGGMNTEAFF. J is TRBJ1-1 and V is TRBV14, with D perhaps matching TRBD1 (5 bases). Per germline, CDR1 SGHDN and CDR2 FVKESK. V lost 5 bases to trimming and J lost 0 bases, with 16 bases between them. The CDR3 has 16 residues.

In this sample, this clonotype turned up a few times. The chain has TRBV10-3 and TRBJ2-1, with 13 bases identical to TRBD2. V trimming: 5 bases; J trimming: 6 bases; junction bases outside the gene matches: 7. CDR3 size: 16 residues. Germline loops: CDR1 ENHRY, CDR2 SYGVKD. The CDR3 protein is CAISSPGLAGFNEQFF. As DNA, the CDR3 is TGTGCCATCAGTTCCCCGGGACTAGCGGGATTCAATGAGCAGTTCTTC.

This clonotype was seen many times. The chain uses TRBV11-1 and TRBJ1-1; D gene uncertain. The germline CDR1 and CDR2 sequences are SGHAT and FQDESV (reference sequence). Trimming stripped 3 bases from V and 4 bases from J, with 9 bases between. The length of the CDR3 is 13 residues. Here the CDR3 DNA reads TGTGCCAGCAGCTTTAGGAGGGCCACTGAAGCTTTCTTT. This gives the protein CASSFRRATEAFF.

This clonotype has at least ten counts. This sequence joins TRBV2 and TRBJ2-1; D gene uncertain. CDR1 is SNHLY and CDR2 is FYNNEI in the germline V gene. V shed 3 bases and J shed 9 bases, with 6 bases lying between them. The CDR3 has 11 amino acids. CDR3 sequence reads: CASSDSREQFF. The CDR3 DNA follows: TGTGCCAGCAGTGACTCCCGTGAGCAGTTCTTC.

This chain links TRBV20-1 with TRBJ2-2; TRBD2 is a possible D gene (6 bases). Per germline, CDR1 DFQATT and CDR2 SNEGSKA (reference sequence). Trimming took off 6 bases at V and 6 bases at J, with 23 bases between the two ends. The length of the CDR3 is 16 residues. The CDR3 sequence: CSAISSFGRYPGELFF. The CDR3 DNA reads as TGCAGTGCCATCAGCTCGTTCGGGAGATACCCCGGGGAGCTGTTTTTT.

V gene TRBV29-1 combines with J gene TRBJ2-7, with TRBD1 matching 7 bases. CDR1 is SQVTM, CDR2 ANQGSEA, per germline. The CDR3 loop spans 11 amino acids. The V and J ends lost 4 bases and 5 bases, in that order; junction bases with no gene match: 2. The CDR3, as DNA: TGCAGCGTTGGAAGGGGGCACGAGCAGTACTTC. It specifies CSVGRGHEQYF.

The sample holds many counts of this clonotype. Here the CDR3 reads CASGFGGRNTEAFF. The CDR3 bases are TGTGCTAGTGGTTTTGGTGGAAGGAACACTGAAGCTTTCTTT. The chain employs TRBV12-5 and TRBJ1-1; no definite D call. The CDR3 is 14 amino acids. Germline lookup yields CDR1 LGHNT and CDR2 FRNRAP. Trimming removed 3 bases from V and 1 base from J, with 9 bases in between.